This TCR beta chain was sequenced during a study of cytotoxic CD8 clonotypes in ibrutinib-treated CLL. Concerning this clone itself: The antigen is not known.

Study results and caveats: Having risen at ibrutinib response, clonality had fallen back toward baseline by progression. Sustained-remission patients were sampled at different times than progressing patients were.

A 1 in 200,000 to 1 in 1 million T cell depth was the sequencing target. Measured with immunoSEQ multiplex PCR; TCRdb has only the in-frame clones, and not every one. The table lists 15,000 to 20,000 clones, about 61% of them singletons, with roughly 25% in the top ten. The germline V gene has CDR1 DFQATT and CDR2 SNEGSKA (reference sequence). V lost 1 base to trimming and J lost 3 bases, with 4 bases between them. This CDR3 region has 11 residues. The V and J genes are TRBV20-1 and TRBJ2-7; D remains ambiguous. Sample: PBMCs, taken after 12 months of ibrutinib treatment. This TCR was recovered from a human donor with chronic lymphocytic leukemia. CDR3 nucleotide sequence: TGCAGTGCTAGAGCAGACTACGAGCAGTACTTC. This encodes CSARADYEQYF.